Listed below are T cell receptor beta chains from one sample, sequenced in a study of T cells in Graves' hyperthyroidism and ophthalmopathy. Using its own MiXCR run on the multiplex PCR reads, TCRdb lists one record per CDR3 protein. The top ten hold approximately 35% of the sample, which has about 250,000 distinct CDR3 sequences, roughly a quarter seen once. Sequenced sample: blood. Every receptor here comes from a woman between 40 and 55 years old with Graves' ophthalmopathy. Both conserved end residues are part of each CDR3. The order of the fields is V gene, clone size, J gene, D gene, CDR3 DNA, CDR3 protein. A D gene is named only where the DNA matches it firmly. Only some rows state a clone size, as once, few, many or a class for expanded clones.

TRBV2	-	TRBJ2-5	TRBD1	TGTGCCAGCAGTGAGCAGGGACAGGGGATGGGGCAAGAGACCCAGTACTTC	CASSEQGQGMGQETQYF
TRBV2	-	TRBJ2-5	-	TGTGCCAGCAAACAGGAAGAGACCCAGTACTTC	CASKQEETQYF
TRBV20-1	many	TRBJ1-2	-	TGCAGTGCTAGCACACATCGACTCTATGGCTACACCTTC	CSASTHRLYGYTF
TRBV18	many	TRBJ1-3	-	TGTGCCAGCTCGGCCGGGACGGCAAGCTCTGGAAACACCATATATTTT	CASSAGTASSGNTIYF
TRBV28	many	TRBJ1-1	-	TGTGCCAGCAGTAAGACATCGCTCGCTTTCTTT	CASSKTSLAFF
TRBV3-1	many	TRBJ1-1	-	TGTGCCAGCAGCCGAGCCACAGGGTTGTTCACTGAAGCTTTCTTT	CASSRATGLFTEAFF
TRBV19	many	TRBJ1-1	TRBD1	TGTGCCAGTAGGGTGGGGACAGGGATGGTGAATGAAGCTTTCTTT	CASRVGTGMVNEAFF
TRBV7-2	many	TRBJ2-5	TRBD1	TGTGCCAGCAGCAAAAACAGGGGGGAGACCCAGTACTTC	CASSKNRGETQYF
TRBV6-1	once	TRBJ2-7	TRBD1	TGTGCCAGCAGTCCCCCGTACAGGGGGAGTGTGCAGTACTTC	CASSPPYRGSVQYF
TRBV20-1	many	TRBJ2-5	TRBD2	TGCAGTGCCGGCGGGAGGTACCAAGAGACCCAGTACTTC	CSAGGRYQETQYF
TRBV4-2	many	TRBJ1-2	-	TGTGCCAGCAGCCATACGGGCGCGTTGAGGGGCTACACCTTC	CASSHTGALRGYTF
TRBV3-1	many	TRBJ2-7	-	TGTGCCAGCAGCCAAGGCGGAGGGGGGCCCTACGAGCAGTACTTC	CASSQGGGGPYEQYF
TRBV12-3/TRBV12-4	many	TRBJ2-7	-	TGTGCCAGCAGTCCCCGGGAGTGGAGGGCCTACGAGCAGTACTTC	CASSPREWRAYEQYF
TRBV4-1	-	TRBJ2-2	TRBD2	TGCGCCAGCGGCGGGCTAGCGGCGAACACCGGGGAGCTGTTTTTT	CASGGLAANTGELFF
TRBV19	many	TRBJ1-2	-	TGTGCCAGTGGAAACACAGAGAACTATGGCTACACCTTC	CASGNTENYGYTF
TRBV19	-	TRBJ1-1	TRBD1	TGTGCCAGTAAACAGGGGACGAACACTGAAGCTTTCTTT	CASKQGTNTEAFF
TRBV7-9	many	TRBJ1-1	-	TGTGCCAGCAGCCTTCTAGGGGGCACTGAAGCTTTCTTT	CASSLLGGTEAFF
TRBV12-3/TRBV12-4	-	TRBJ1-2	-	TGTGCCAGCAGTAAAACAGGGCTTGGGGGCTACACCTTC	CASSKTGLGGYTF
TRBV5-1	few	TRBJ2-5	TRBD2	TGCGCCAGCAGCTTGGCTGCTAGCGGGAACCAAGAGACCCAGTACTTC	CASSLAASGNQETQYF
TRBV6-5	-	TRBJ2-7	-	TGTGCCAGCAGTTACTCCCGCGGGAACGAGCAGTACTTC	CASSYSRGNEQYF
TRBV7-8	many	TRBJ1-1	-	TGTGCCAGCAGCTTACAGGGAAGCGACACTGAAGCTTTCTTT	CASSLQGSDTEAFF
TRBV6-5	many	TRBJ1-3	-	TGTGCCAGCAGTCGCGAATCGAGCTCTGGAAACACCATATATTTT	CASSRESSSGNTIYF
TRBV28	many	TRBJ2-7	-	TGTGCCAGCAGTTTGGGGGACCTACGGGACGCCGGAGGGTACGAGCAGTACTTC	CASSLGDLRDAGGYEQYF
TRBV19	-	TRBJ2-5	-	TGTGCCAGTAGTATACTAGGCCTTGAAGAGACCCAGTACTTC	CASSILGLEETQYF
TRBV5-1	many	TRBJ1-1	TRBD1	TGCGCCAGCAGCACCCAGGGGGGGGTCACTGAAGCTTTCTTT	CASSTQGGVTEAFF
TRBV6-1	many	TRBJ1-5	-	TGTGCCAGCAGTACCCGGCCGCAGGTTGCTCAGCCCCAGCATTTT	CASSTRPQVAQPQHF
TRBV6-1	-	TRBJ1-1	-	TGTGCCAGCAGTGCTCTAATGAACACTGAAGCTTTCTTT	CASSALMNTEAFF
TRBV7-2	many	TRBJ2-5	-	TGTGCCAGCAGCTCACCGCCCGGGGAGACCCAGTACTTC	CASSSPPGETQYF
TRBV11-1	many	TRBJ2-7	TRBD2	TGTGCCAGCAGCCTAGGGGGTCGTACTAGCGGGATGGGCGAGCAGTACTTC	CASSLGGRTSGMGEQYF
TRBV9	many	TRBJ1-5	-	TGTGCCAGCAGCGCGGATCCAGGAGTTAGCAATCAGCCCCAGCATTTT	CASSADPGVSNQPQHF
TRBV6-1	-	TRBJ1-1	-	TGTGCCAGCAGAAGTGGAGGTAGGGCGGGCACTGAAGCTTTCTTT	CASRSGGRAGTEAFF
TRBV18	few	TRBJ1-1	-	TGTGCCAGCTCACTGCTCCAGGGCAGTAGCACTGAAGCTTTCTTT	CASSLLQGSSTEAFF
TRBV19	many	TRBJ1-1	TRBD1	TGTGCCAGTAGGACAGGGGGCGCTTTTAGCACTGAAGCTTTCTTT	CASRTGGAFSTEAFF
TRBV6-1	-	TRBJ2-1	-	TGTGCCAGCAGGATCGGTACCTCCTACGAGCAGTTCTTC	CASRIGTSYEQFF
TRBV7-9	-	TRBJ2-7	-	TGTGCCAGCAGCGCGCTTAGTAACGAGCAGTACTTC	CASSALSNEQYF
TRBV20-1	many	TRBJ1-5	-	TGCAGTGCTAGTCGCGCAGGTTGGAATCAGCCCCAGCATTTT	CSASRAGWNQPQHF
TRBV30	-	TRBJ2-7	TRBD2	TGTGCCTGGAGTAGGACGGGAGGGCCTCAAGAGCAGTACTTC	CAWSRTGGPQEQYF
TRBV15	many	TRBJ1-2	-	TGTGCCACCAGCAGAACCGAGACTAACTATGGCTACACCTTC	CATSRTETNYGYTF
TRBV6-1	many	TRBJ1-2	-	TGTGCCAGCAGTGAATCCGGCAGGGCGGTTGGCTACACCTTC	CASSESGRAVGYTF
TRBV27	many	TRBJ2-2	-	TGTGCCAGCAAAAGGGGGGTTACCGGGGAGCTGTTTTTT	CASKRGVTGELFF
TRBV7-3	-	TRBJ1-1	TRBD1	TGTGCCAGCAGCTTAAGAATGGGGTACGTGGCAGGGGGTTTGAGTGGCACTGAAGCTTTCTTT	CASSLRMGYVAGGLSGTEAFF